The clone carrying this T cell receptor beta chain was counted a few times. The antigen remains undetermined. The data were taken from a study of post-analysis software for immune sequencing data. General study findings and limits: Five or six TRBV segments, TRBV5-6, TRBV5-1 and TRBV20-1 among them, were found more frequent in patients than controls.

The library was made from cDNA and included unique molecular identifiers. TCRdb analysed the PCR reads with MiXCR anew, one entry per CDR3 protein. The repertoire holds 450,000 to 700,000 distinct CDR3 sequences, roughly 47% seen once, with 1.5% to 2% in the top ten. Between the trimmed V and J ends, which lost 5 bases and 3 bases, there was a span of 23 bases. The CDR3 has 17 amino acids. From germline, CDR1 is PRHDT and CDR2 FYEKMQ (reference sequence). The chain recombines TRBV13 with TRBJ2-7, with a weak D call TRBD1 (6 bases). The TCR was taken from a girl aged 10-17 years with multiple sclerosis. Sequencing was carried out using blood. CDR3 in amino acids: CASSPTSSGQNHYEQYF. The CDR3 DNA follows: TGTGCCAGCAGCCCCACCTCTTCTGGACAGAACCACTACGAGCAGTACTTC.